The 32 T cell receptor beta chains listed next were all sequenced from one sample in a study of regulatory T cells in long-lasting Graves disease (dated by TCRdb to about 2021). The meaning of the sample's time point label: newly diagnosed GD, antithyroid drugs for less than 3 months. RNA was extracted from PBMCs in TRIzol for both TCR sequencing and RNA sequencing. Library preparation used multiplex PCR. The listed sequencing device is Illumina HiSeq 4000. To build TCR beta libraries, CDR3 regions were amplified by Arm-PCR using iRepertoire HTBI primers. TCRdb trimmed public reads at Q25 via fastp, called clones via MiXCR and kept in-frame beta chains. Each CDR3 protein appears once, grouped with its most common genes and DNA. This sample holds roughly 520,000 distinct CDR3 sequences; about 11% were observed only once. Roughly 8.9% of the sample lies in the top ten. These data also featured in a second study, about T cells in Graves' hyperthyroidism and ophthalmopathy.

Sequenced here: peripheral blood mononuclear cells (PBMCs), sampled at new diagnosis, from a patient treated with antithyroid drugs. The receptors come from a woman aged 25 to 39 with Graves disease. Donor details come from another sample of the same person, matched by shared clones.

There are many counts of this clonotype. V and J are TRBV18 and TRBJ2-7, with unresolved D. The CDR3 runs to 17 residues. Germline V lookup: CDR1 KGHSH, CDR2 LQKENI. With 0 bases removed from V and 0 bases from J, the gap between germline ends came to 15 bases. The CDR3: CASSPPGSSGGSYEQYF. The CDR3 coding sequence is TGTGCCAGCTCACCACCGGGATCCTCCGGCGGCTCCTACGAGCAGTACTTC.

This clonotype was observed at least ten times. The chain joins TRBV2 to TRBJ1-2; no firm D call. The CDR3 runs 13 residues. V shed 7 bases and J shed 6 bases, with 15 bases lying between them. Per germline, CDR1 SNHLY and CDR2 FYNNEI. CDR3 sequence: CASIPYGPDGYTF. The CDR3 coding sequence is TGTGCCAGCATCCCCTACGGCCCCGATGGCTACACCTTC.

This clonotype appeared many times. A much larger clone differs from this one at a single base, so this may be a read error. The chain is built from TRBV2 and TRBJ2-3; 9 bases line up with TRBD1. The germline V gene has CDR1 SNHLY and CDR2 FYNNEI. The CDR3 contains 15 residues. The CDR3 region is CAGSPPGQGGNTQYF. The CDR3 DNA reads TGTGCCGGCAGTCCACCGGGACAGGGTGGGAATACGCAGTATTTT.

This clonotype was counted many times. The gene calls are TRBV3-1 and TRBJ1-5; D gene unclear. Trimming removed 1 base at V and 7 bases at J, with 8 bases between. The CDR3 loop spans 13 amino acids. Per germline, CDR1 LGHDT and CDR2 YNNKEL (reference sequence). DNA of the CDR3: TGTGCCAGCAGCCAAGGGGTTAGCCAGCCCCAGCATTTT. As protein: CASSQGVSQPQHF.

Concerning this clonotype: With a much larger clone just one base away, this may be a read error. The genes are TRBV6-2 or TRBV6-3 and TRBJ1-2; tentatively, D is TRBD1 (5 bases). CDR1 is MNHEY and CDR2 is SVGEGT in the germline V gene. The CDR3 totals 14 residues. CDR3 residues: CASSEGHPGYGYAF. The CDR3 region has the DNA TGTGCCAGCAGTGAAGGACATCCCGGCTATGGCTACGCCTTC.

This clonotype has a count of ten or more. The chain couples TRBV28 to TRBJ2-2, with D possibly TRBD2 on 6 matching bases. The germline CDR1 and CDR2 sequences are MDHEN and SYDVKM. The CDR3 spans 18 residues. Deletions cut 8 bases from V and 3 bases from J, with 25 bases between. CDR3 in amino acids: CASGFPDMGGRDTGELFF. Written as DNA, the CDR3 is TGTGCCAGCGGGTTCCCCGATATGGGAGGAAGAGACACCGGGGAGCTGTTTTTT.

This clonotype was seen many times. The chain is built from TRBV6-1 and TRBJ2-3; D might be TRBD2 (5 bases). The CDR3 is 13 residues long. The germline V and J ends were trimmed by 7 bases and 4 bases, with 12 bases remaining between them. Germline assignment: CDR1 MNHNS and CDR2 SASEGT. CDR3 region: CASNPRTPDTQYF. CDR3 in DNA: TGTGCCAGCAACCCGCGGACTCCAGATACGCAGTATTTT.

This clonotype was seen ten or more times. This chain links TRBV19 with TRBJ1-1; D perhaps matches TRBD1 (5 bases). The V gene lost 10 bases and the J gene lost 0 bases, with 21 bases spanning the gap. The CDR3 has 16 residues. The germline CDR1 and CDR2 sequences are LNHDA and SQIVND (reference sequence). DNA for the CDR3: TGTGCCATCAACTCCCTTGGGGGTTACATGAACACTGAAGCTTTCTTT. Its translation: CAINSLGGYMNTEAFF.

This chain joins TRBV24-1 and TRBJ2-7; 8 bases fit TRBD1. The V segment lost 4 bases and the J segment 1 base; nucleotides outside the gene matches: 2. Germline lookup yields CDR1 KGHDR and CDR2 SFDVKD. The CDR3 has 14 residues. Here the CDR3 DNA reads TGTGCCACCAGTGAACGACAGGGGTCCTACGAGCAGTACTTC. Its translation is CATSERQGSYEQYF.

In this sample, this clonotype turned up a few times. The gene calls are TRBV18 and TRBJ1-1; no clear D gene. V lost 3 bases and J lost 4, with 12 bases in between. The CDR3 is 14 residues long. Germline V lookup: CDR1 KGHSH, CDR2 LQKENI. In DNA, the CDR3 is TGTGCCAGCTCACCCCGGACGGTACCCACTGAAGCTTTCTTT. Translating it yields CASSPRTVPTEAFF.

This clonotype was detected ten times or more. The J gene is TRBJ2-1, the V gene TRBV9; 11 bases map to TRBD2. The ends lost 4 bases at V and 2 bases at J; junction bases unmatched: 2. Germline CDR1 and CDR2: SGDLS and YYNGEE. This CDR3 is 15 amino acids long. The CDR3 coding sequence is TGTGCCAGCAGCCAGACTAGCGGGACCTACAATGAGCAGTTCTTC. Its protein product is CASSQTSGTYNEQFF.

A word on this clonotype: A read error may produce the germline difference seen at one junction end. This chain uses TRBV7-6 with TRBJ2-1, with a tentative D call TRBD2 (5 bases). From germline, CDR1 is SGHVS and CDR2 FNYEAQ. The CDR3 has 17 residues. This CDR3 is CASSLMLASSSYNEQSF. The CDR3 DNA follows: TGTGCCAGCAGCTTAATGTTAGCGTCGAGCTCCTACAATGAGCAGTCCTTC.

There are a few counts of this clonotype. This chain links TRBV5-1 with TRBJ1-1; unclear D gene. CDR1 and CDR2 from the germline V gene are SGHRS and YFSETQ. CDR3 length equals 15 residues. V was trimmed by 6 bases and J by 0 bases, leaving 15 bases between them. In nucleotides, the CDR3 is TGCGCCAGCACCAGGAAGGGAGAGGTGAACACTGAAGCTTTCTTT. This sequence encodes CASTRKGEVNTEAFF. Full variable domain (remainder filled in from reference TRBV5-1 and TRBJ1-1): KAGVTQTPRYLIKTRGQQVTLSCSPISGHRSVSWYQQTPGQGLQFLFEYFSETQRNKGNFPGRFSGRQFSNSRSEMNVSTLELGDSALYLCASTRKGEVNTEAFFGQGTRLTVV.

This clonotype was observed a handful of times. The rearrangement joins TRBV30 to TRBJ1-3; D unclear. Germline V gene sequence: CDR1 GTSNPN, CDR2 SVGIG (reference sequence). V was cut by 1 base and J by 7 bases, with 11 bases left in between. There are 13 residues in the CDR3. The CDR3 DNA sequence: TGTGCCTGGAGTGGAGGCCTCGGGAACACCATATATTTT. Translating it yields CAWSGGLGNTIYF.

This chain links TRBV29-1 with TRBJ2-5; no clear D gene. The V and J ends lost 7 bases and 2 bases respectively, with 8 bases between them. CDR1 is SQVTM, CDR2 ANQGSEA, per germline. CDR3 length equals 11 residues. CDR3 protein: CSAGPQETQYF. Here the CDR3 DNA reads TGCAGCGCCGGACCACAAGAGACCCAGTACTTC.

This clonotype was recorded at least ten times. The chain couples TRBV6-1 to TRBJ1-4; D may be TRBD1 (6 bases). The CDR3 contains 14 residues. V lost 7 bases and J lost 4, with 13 bases in between. The germline gives CDR1 MNHNS, CDR2 SASEGT. The CDR3 loop is CASNPTGNNEKLFF. In DNA form, the CDR3 reads TGTGCCAGCAACCCGACAGGCAATAATGAAAAACTGTTTTTT.

A few counts support this clonotype. This chain uses TRBV12-3 or TRBV12-4 with TRBJ1-1, with D maybe TRBD1 (6 bases). The germline V and J ends were trimmed by 4 bases and 0 bases, with 15 bases remaining between them. This CDR3 contains 16 residues. CDR3 nucleotide sequence: TGTGCCAGCAGTTCCCACGGGGGCCGGGTGAACACTGAAGCTTTCTTT. Protein product: CASSSHGGRVNTEAFF.

This clonotype has at least ten counts. This rearrangement joins TRBV28 to TRBJ2-1; tentative D call: TRBD1 (6 bases). The V gene lost 7 bases and the J gene lost 1 base, with 11 bases spanning the gap. Germline V lookup: CDR1 MDHEN, CDR2 SYDVKM. The CDR3 covers 14 residues. CDR3 amino acids: CASNPGVSYNEQFF. The CDR3 DNA reads as TGTGCCAGCAACCCAGGGGTTTCCTACAATGAGCAGTTCTTC.

This clonotype was seen many times. This chain uses TRBV28 with TRBJ2-3; 9 nucleotides line up with TRBD2. Trimming at V came to 5 bases and at J to 2 bases, leaving 8 bases not matched to a gene. This CDR3 is 16 amino acids long. Germline assignment: CDR1 MDHEN and CDR2 SYDVKM. The CDR3: CASSVLAGSFTDTQYF. The DNA for the CDR3 is TGTGCCAGCAGTGTTCTAGCGGGATCATTCACAGATACGCAGTATTTT.

The chain recombines TRBV15 with TRBJ1-4; D is uncertain. The CDR3 covers 17 residues. Germline assignment: CDR1 LNHNV and CDR2 YYDKDF (reference sequence). V lost 0 bases and J 4 bases, leaving 15 bases between the germline ends. CDR3 protein: CATSRDYPGVSNEKLFF. CDR3 nucleotide sequence: TGTGCCACCAGCAGAGATTACCCCGGGGTCAGTAATGAAAAACTGTTTTTT. Based on the CDR3 plus reference TRBV15 and TRBJ1-4, the full variable domain is DAMVIQNPRYQVTQFGKPVTLSCSQTLNHNVMYWYQQKSSQAPKLLFHYYDKDFNNEADTPDNFQSRRPNTSFCFLDIRSPGLGDTAMYLCATSRDYPGVSNEKLFFGSGTQLSVL.

This clonotype was counted ten times or more. The chain uses TRBV5-6 and TRBJ2-1, with 8 nucleotides matching TRBD2. Germline V CDR1 and CDR2: SGHDT, YYEEEE. The CDR3 is 16 amino acids. The J segment lost 9 bases and the V segment lost 5 bases, leaving 16 bases of the junction unmatched. In nucleotides, the CDR3 is TGTGCCAGCAGTCCGAGCACCGGGAGGGGTTTCCGTGAGCAGTTCTTC. Encoded protein: CASSPSTGRGFREQFF.

Many counts were recorded for this clonotype. J is TRBJ1-1 and V is TRBV28; no clear D gene. V lost 7 bases to trimming and J lost 1 base, with 10 bases between them. The CDR3 consists of 13 residues. Germline CDR1 reads MDHEN; CDR2 reads SYDVKM. The CDR3 region is CASKKGWNTEAFF. The CDR3 DNA sequence: TGTGCCAGCAAGAAGGGCTGGAACACTGAAGCTTTCTTT. The full variable domain, rest sourced from reference TRBV28 and TRBJ1-1, is DVKVTQSSRYLVKRTGEKVFLECVQDMDHENMFWYRQDPGLGLRLIYFSYDVKMKEKGDIPEGYSVSREKKERFSLILESASTNQTSMYLCASKKGWNTEAFFGQGTRLTVV.

This clonotype was seen a handful of times. The chain couples TRBV20-1 to TRBJ2-1; 8 bases match TRBD2. The J segment lost 6 bases and the V segment lost 6 bases, leaving 4 bases of the junction unmatched. Germline CDR1 reads DFQATT; CDR2 reads SNEGSKA (reference sequence). This CDR3 is built from 12 residues. Written as DNA, the CDR3 is TGCAGTGCAGAGACTAGCGTCAATGAGCAGTTCTTC. It is translated as CSAETSVNEQFF.

This clonotype was detected only a few times. The rearrangement links TRBV24-1 to TRBJ2-1; D gene unclear. The V and J ends lost 0 bases and 7 bases respectively, with 9 bases between them. The germline V gene has CDR1 KGHDR and CDR2 SFDVKD. The CDR3 contains 14 residues. CDR3 region: CATSDLTKGNEQFF. The CDR3 coding sequence is TGTGCCACCAGTGATTTGACAAAGGGTAATGAGCAGTTCTTC.

The table lists this clonotype with a few counts. The gene calls are TRBV6-1 and TRBJ1-5; D not certain. The CDR3 covers 12 residues. Trimming removed 8 bases from V and 11 bases from J, with 16 bases in between. CDR1 MNHNS and CDR2 SASEGT come from the germline V gene. The CDR3 sequence is CASRESGMAQHF. The CDR3 DNA is TGTGCCAGCCGGGAGAGCGGAATGGCCCAGCATTTT.

This clonotype was detected only a few times. The CDR3 DNA follows: TGTGCCAGCAGCTTAGCTGGACTAGCGGGGAGTTGGTCCTACAATGAGCAGTTCTTC. This codes for CASSLAGLAGSWSYNEQFF. This chain uses TRBV13 with TRBJ2-1; TRBD2 aligns across 12 bases. The CDR3 contains 19 residues. Germline V gene lookup returns CDR1 PRHDT and CDR2 FYEKMQ (reference sequence). With V trimmed by 1 base and J by 1 base, 8 bases remained unmatched.

As regards this clonotype: This CDR3 is missing its conserved last phenylalanine or tryptophan, likely due to a read error. The DNA is left out, because the CDR3 cannot be placed on it with certainty; the CDR3 is given as TCRdb lists it. V gene TRBV7-9 combines with J gene TRBJ1-5; the table's TRBD1 call for D was not verified on the DNA. The CDR3 contains 15 residues when both ends are counted. Germline CDR1 reads SEHNR; CDR2 reads FQNEAQ (reference sequence). CDR3 residues: CASSLGGQIFQPPHI.

This clonotype was recorded a few times. This sequence joins TRBV5-1 and TRBJ1-1, with D tentatively TRBD1 (5 bases). Trimming pared 7 bases from V and 4 bases from J, leaving 17 bases between. Germline CDR1 and CDR2: SGHRS and YFSETQ. This CDR3 spans 14 amino acids. This CDR3 is CASGLDSLSTEAFF. CDR3 DNA: TGCGCCAGCGGCCTAGACAGCCTGAGCACTGAAGCTTTCTTT.

This clonotype appeared many times. This chain connects TRBV28 to TRBJ1-1; 8 bases align to TRBD1. The germline gives CDR1 MDHEN, CDR2 SYDVKM. V lost 6 bases, J lost 1 base, and 7 bases stayed unmatched. The length of the CDR3 is 15 residues. CDR3 DNA sequence: TGTGCCAGCAGGTACCAAGGGACAGGGAACACTGAAGCTTTCTTT. Residues: CASRYQGTGNTEAFF.

The chain links TRBV20-1 to TRBJ2-4, with 9 bases fitting TRBD2. The germline CDR1 and CDR2 sequences are DFQATT and SNEGSKA (reference sequence). The CDR3 length is 15 residues. In nucleotides, the CDR3 is TGCGCAGTGGGTCGAGCGGGAGGTCCCAAAAACATTCAGTACTTC. Translated: CAVGRAGGPKNIQYF.

In this sample, this clonotype turned up many times. The chain uses TRBV30 and TRBJ2-1; D remains ambiguous. V was pared by 0 bases and J by 9 bases, with 3 bases between. This CDR3 has 10 amino acids. Germline V CDR1 and CDR2: GTSNPN, SVGIG (reference sequence). CDR3 amino acids: CAWSVGEQFF. The CDR3 DNA reads TGTGCCTGGAGTGTGGGTGAGCAGTTCTTC.

In this sample, this clonotype turned up many times. J is TRBJ2-7 and V is TRBV7-9; 7 positions agree with TRBD2. The germline V gene has CDR1 SEHNR and CDR2 FQNEAQ (reference sequence). V was clipped by 3 bases and J by 1 base; unmatched bases: 6. The CDR3 spans 15 residues. The CDR3 reads CASSFGGGISYEQYF. The CDR3 DNA reads TGTGCCAGCAGCTTCGGGGGAGGGATTTCCTACGAGCAGTACTTC.